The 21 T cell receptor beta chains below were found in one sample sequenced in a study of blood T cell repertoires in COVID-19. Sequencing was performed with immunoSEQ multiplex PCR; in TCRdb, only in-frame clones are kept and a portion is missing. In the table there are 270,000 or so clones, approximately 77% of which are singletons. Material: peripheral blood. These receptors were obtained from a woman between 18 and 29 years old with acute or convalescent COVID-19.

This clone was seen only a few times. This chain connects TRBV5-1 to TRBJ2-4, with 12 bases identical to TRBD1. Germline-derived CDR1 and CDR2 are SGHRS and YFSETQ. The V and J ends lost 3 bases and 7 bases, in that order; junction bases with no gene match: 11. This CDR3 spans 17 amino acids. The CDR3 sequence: CASSYQPGQGAWNIQYF. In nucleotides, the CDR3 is TGCGCCAGCAGCTACCAACCGGGACAGGGGGCGTGGAACATTCAGTACTTC.

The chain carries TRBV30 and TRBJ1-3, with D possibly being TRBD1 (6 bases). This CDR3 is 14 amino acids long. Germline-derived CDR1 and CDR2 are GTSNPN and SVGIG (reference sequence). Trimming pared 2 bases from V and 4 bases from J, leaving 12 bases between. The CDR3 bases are TGTGCCTGGAGTTCGGGGGGCGGCGGAAACACCATATATTTT. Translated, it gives CAWSSGGGGNTIYF.

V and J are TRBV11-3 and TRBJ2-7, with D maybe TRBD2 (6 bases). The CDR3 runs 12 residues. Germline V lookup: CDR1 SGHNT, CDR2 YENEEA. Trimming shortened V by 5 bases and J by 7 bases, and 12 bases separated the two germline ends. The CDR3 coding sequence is TGTGCCAGCAGCCCCCGTGGGGGGGAGCAGTACTTC. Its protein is CASSPRGGEQYF.

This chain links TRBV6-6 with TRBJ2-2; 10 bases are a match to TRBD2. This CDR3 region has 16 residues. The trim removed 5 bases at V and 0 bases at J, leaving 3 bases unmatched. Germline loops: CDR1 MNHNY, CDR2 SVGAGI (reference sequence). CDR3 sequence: CASSLGLAANTGELFF. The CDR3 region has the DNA TGTGCCAGCAGTCTCGGACTAGCGGCGAACACCGGGGAGCTGTTTTTT.

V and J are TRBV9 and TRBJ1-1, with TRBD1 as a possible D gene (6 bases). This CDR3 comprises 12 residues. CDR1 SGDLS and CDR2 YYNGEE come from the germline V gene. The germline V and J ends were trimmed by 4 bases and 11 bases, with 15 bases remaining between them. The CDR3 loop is CASSTSDSLAFF. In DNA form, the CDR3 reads TGTGCCAGCAGCACCTCGGACAGCTTGGCTTTCTTT.

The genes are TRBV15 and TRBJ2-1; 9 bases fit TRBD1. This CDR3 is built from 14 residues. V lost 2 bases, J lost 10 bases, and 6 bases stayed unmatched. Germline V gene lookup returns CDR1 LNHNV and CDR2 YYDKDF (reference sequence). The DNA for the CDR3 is TGTGCCACCAGCAGATGGACAGGGGTTTTCGAGCAGTTCTTC. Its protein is CATSRWTGVFEQFF.

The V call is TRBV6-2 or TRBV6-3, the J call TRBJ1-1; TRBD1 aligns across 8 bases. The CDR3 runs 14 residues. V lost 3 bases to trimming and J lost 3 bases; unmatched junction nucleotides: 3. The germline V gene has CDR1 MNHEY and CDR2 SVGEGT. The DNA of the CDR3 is TGTGCCAGCAGTTATGGACAGGGAGACACTGAAGCTTTCTTT. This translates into CASSYGQGDTEAFF.

CDR3 coding DNA: TGTGCCAGCAGTGGCGGGACAGGGGAACTCTATTTTGGAATCACTGAAGCTTTCTTT. It yields the protein CASSGGTGELYFGITEAFF. The V and J genes are TRBV6-1 and TRBJ1-1; 10 bases align to TRBD1. The CDR3 extends over 19 amino acids. Looked up from germline, CDR1 is MNHNS and CDR2 is SASEGT. The V segment lost 4 bases and the J segment 4 bases; nucleotides outside the gene matches: 18.

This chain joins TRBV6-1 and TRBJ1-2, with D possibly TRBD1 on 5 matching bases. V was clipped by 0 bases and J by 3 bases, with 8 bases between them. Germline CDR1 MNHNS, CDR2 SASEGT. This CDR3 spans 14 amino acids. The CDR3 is CASSEAGRDYGYTF. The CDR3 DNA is TGTGCCAGCAGTGAAGCGGGCAGGGACTATGGCTACACCTTC.

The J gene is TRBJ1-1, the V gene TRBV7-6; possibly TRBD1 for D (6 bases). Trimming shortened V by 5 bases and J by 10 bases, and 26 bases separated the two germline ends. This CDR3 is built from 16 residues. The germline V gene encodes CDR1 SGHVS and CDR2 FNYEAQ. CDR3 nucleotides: TGTGCCAGCAGCCCGTTAGGGGGATCGGCCAGCCAGGTAGCTTTCTTT. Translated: CASSPLGGSASQVAFF.

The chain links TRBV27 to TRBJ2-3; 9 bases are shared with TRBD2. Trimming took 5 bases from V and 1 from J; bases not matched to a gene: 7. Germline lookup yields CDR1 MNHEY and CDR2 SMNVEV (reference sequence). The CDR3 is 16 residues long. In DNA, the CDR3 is TGTGCCAGCAGTCCCATAGCGGGAGTTGGCACAGATACGCAGTATTTT. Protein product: CASSPIAGVGTDTQYF.

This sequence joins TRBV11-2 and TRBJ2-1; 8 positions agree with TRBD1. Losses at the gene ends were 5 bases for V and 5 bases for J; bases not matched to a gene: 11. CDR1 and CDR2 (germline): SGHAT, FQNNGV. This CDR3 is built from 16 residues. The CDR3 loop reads CASSPETGVNDNEQFF. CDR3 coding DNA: TGTGCCAGCAGCCCGGAGACAGGGGTAAACGACAATGAGCAGTTCTTC.

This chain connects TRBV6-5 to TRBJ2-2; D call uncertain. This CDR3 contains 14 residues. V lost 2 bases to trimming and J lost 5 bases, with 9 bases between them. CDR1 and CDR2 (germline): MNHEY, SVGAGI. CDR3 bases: TGTGCCAGCAGTTACCGGTCCTCGACCGGGGAGCTGTTTTTT. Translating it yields CASSYRSSTGELFF.

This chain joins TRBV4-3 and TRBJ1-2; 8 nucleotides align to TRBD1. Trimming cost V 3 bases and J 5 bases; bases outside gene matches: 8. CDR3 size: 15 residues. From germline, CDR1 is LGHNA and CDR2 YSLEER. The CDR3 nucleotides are TGCGCCAGCAGCCAGGGCGGACAGGGATATTATGGCTACACCTTC. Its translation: CASSQGGQGYYGYTF.

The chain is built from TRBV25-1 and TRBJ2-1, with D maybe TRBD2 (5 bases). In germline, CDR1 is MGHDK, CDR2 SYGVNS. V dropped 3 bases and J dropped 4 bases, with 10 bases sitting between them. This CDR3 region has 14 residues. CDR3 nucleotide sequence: TGTGCCAGCAGTGAGGGCGGGCGATACAATGAGCAGTTCTTC. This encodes CASSEGGRYNEQFF.

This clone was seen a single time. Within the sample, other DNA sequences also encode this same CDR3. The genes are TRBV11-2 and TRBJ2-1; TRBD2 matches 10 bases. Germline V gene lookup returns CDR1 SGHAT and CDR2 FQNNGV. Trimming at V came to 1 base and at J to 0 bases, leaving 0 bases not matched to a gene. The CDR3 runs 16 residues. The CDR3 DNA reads TGTGCCAGCAGCTTAGTAGCGGGAGGCTCCTACAATGAGCAGTTCTTC. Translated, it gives CASSLVAGGSYNEQFF.

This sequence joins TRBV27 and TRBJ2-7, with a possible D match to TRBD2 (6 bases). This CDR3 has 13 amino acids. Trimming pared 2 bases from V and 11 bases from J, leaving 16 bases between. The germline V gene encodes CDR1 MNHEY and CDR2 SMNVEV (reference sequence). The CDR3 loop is CASSLGGSPHEYF. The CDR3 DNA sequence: TGTGCCAGCAGTTTAGGAGGGTCCCCCCATGAGTACTTC.

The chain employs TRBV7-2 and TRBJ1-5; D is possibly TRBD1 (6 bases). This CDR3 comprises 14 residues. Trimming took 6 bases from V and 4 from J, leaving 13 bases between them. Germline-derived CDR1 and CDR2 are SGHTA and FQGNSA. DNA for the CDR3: TGTGCCAGCAGTCCGGGACATCTTAATCAGCCCCAGCATTTT. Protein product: CASSPGHLNQPQHF.

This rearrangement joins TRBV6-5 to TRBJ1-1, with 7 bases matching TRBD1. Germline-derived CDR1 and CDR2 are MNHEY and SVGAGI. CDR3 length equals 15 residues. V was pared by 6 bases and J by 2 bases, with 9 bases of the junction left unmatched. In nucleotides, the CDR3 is TGTGCCAGCAGGGGGACAGCCTACCCTAACACTGAAGCTTTCTTT. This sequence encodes CASRGTAYPNTEAFF.

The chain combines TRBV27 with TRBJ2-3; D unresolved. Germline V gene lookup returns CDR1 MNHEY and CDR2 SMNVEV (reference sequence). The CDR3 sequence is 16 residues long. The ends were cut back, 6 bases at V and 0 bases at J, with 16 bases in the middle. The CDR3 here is CASRPQSRLSTDTQYF. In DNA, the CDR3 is TGTGCCAGCAGACCCCAAAGTAGATTGAGCACAGATACGCAGTATTTT.

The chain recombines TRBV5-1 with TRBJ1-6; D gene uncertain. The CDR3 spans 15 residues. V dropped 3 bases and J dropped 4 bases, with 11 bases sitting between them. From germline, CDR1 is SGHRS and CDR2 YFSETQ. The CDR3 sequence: CASSSHSQYNSPLHF. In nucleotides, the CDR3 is TGCGCCAGCAGCTCCCACTCACAGTATAATTCACCCCTCCACTTT.